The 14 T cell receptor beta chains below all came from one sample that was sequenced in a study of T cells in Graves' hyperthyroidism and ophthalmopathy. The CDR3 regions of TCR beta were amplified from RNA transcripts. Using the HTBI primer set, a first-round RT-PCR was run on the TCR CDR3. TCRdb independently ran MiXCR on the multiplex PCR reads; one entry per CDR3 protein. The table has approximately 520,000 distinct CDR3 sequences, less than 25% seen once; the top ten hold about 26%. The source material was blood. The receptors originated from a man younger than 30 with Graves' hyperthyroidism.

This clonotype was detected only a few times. The chain's CDR3 is CSVPRGDTEAFF. DNA of the CDR3: TGCAGCGTCCCCCGGGGGGACACTGAAGCTTTCTTT. J is TRBJ1-1 and V is TRBV29-1, with D perhaps matching TRBD1 (5 bases). The CDR3 has 12 residues. V was pared by 6 bases and J by 3 bases, with 11 bases between. Germline V gene sequence: CDR1 SQVTM, CDR2 ANQGSEA.

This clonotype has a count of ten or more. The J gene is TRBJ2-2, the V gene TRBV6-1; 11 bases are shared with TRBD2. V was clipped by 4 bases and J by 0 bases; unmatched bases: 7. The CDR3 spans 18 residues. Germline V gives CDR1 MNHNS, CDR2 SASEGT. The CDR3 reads CASSVRLAGTANTGELFF. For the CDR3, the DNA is TGTGCCAGCAGTGTGAGACTAGCGGGGACCGCGAACACCGGGGAGCTGTTTTTT.

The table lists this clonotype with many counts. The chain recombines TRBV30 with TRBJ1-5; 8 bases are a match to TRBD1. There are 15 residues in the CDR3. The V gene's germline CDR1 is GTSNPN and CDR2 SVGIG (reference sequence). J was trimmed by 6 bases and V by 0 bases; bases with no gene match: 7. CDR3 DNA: TGTGCCTGGAGTGTCCAACAGGGGGGTTTTCAGCCCCAGCATTTT. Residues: CAWSVQQGGFQPQHF.

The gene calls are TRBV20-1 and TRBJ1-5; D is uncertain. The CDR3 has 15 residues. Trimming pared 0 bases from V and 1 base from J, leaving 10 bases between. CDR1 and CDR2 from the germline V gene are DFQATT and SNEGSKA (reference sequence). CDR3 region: CSARDSGTSNQPQHF. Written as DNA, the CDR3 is TGCAGTGCTAGAGATTCGGGTACGAGCAATCAGCCCCAGCATTTT.

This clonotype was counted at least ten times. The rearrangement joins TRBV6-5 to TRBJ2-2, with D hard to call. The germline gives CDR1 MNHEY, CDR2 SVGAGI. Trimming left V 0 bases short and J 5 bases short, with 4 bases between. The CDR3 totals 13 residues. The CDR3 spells CASSYSETGELFF. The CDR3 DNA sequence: TGTGCCAGCAGTTACTCGGAGACCGGGGAGCTGTTTTTT.

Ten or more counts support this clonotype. CDR3 in amino acids: CASSYSSISYGYTF. The DNA of the CDR3 is TGTGCCAGCAGTTACTCTTCAATCAGCTATGGCTACACCTTC. This chain uses TRBV6-2 or TRBV6-3 with TRBJ1-2; D is unclear. The germline V and J ends were trimmed by 0 bases and 4 bases, with 9 bases remaining between them. The CDR3 sequence is 14 residues long. Germline values: CDR1 MNHEY, CDR2 SVGEGT.

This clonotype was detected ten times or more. CDR3 in amino acids: CSAGKGAGRRETQYF. DNA of the CDR3: TGCAGTGCTGGTAAAGGAGCAGGGAGGAGGGAGACCCAGTACTTC. J is TRBJ2-5 and V is TRBV20-1, with D perhaps matching TRBD2 (6 bases). CDR3 size: 15 residues. V dropped 5 bases and J dropped 5 bases, with 21 bases sitting between them. Germline loops: CDR1 DFQATT, CDR2 SNEGSKA (reference sequence).

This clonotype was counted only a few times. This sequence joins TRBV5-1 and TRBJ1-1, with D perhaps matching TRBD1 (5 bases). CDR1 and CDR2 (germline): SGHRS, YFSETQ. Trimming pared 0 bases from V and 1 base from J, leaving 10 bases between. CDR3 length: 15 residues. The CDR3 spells CASSLEIGANTEAFF. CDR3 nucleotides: TGCGCCAGCAGCTTGGAGATTGGGGCGAACACTGAAGCTTTCTTT.

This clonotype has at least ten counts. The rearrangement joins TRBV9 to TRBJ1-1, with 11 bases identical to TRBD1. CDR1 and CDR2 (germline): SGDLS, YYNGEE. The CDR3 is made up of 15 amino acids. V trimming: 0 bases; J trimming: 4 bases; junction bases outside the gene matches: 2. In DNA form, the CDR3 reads TGTGCCAGCAGCGTAGTGGACAGGGGGCCCACTGAAGCTTTCTTT. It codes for CASSVVDRGPTEAFF. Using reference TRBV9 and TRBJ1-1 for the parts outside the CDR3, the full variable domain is DSGVTQTPKHLITATGQRVTLRCSPRSGDLSVYWYQQSLDQGLQFLIQYYNGEERAKGNILERFSAQQFPDLHSELNLSSLELGDSALYFCASSVVDRGPTEAFFGQGTRLTVV.

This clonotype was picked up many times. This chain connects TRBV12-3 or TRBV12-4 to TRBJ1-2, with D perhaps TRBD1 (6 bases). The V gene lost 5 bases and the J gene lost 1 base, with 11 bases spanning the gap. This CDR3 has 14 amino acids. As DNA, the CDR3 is TGTGCCAGCAGTGGGGGGGCCCTTAACTATGGCTACACCTTC. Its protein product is CASSGGALNYGYTF.

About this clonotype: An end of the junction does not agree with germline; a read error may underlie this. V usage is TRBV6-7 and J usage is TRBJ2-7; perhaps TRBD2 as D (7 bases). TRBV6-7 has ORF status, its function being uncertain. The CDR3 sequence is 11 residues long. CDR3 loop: CASSPGGSLWF. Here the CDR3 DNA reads TGTGCCAGCAGTCCGGGGGGCAGTCTTTGGTTC.

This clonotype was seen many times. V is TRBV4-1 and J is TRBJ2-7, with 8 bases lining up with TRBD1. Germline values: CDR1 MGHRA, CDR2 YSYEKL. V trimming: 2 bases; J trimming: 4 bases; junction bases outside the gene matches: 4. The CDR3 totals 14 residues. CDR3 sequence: CASSQNRGTYEQYF. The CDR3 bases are TGCGCCAGCAGCCAAAACAGGGGGACTTACGAGCAGTACTTC.

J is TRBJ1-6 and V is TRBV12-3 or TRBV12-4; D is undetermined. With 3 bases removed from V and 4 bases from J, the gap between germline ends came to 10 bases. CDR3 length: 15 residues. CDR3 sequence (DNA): TGTGCCAGCAGTTTTGGGCAGGCTTATAATTCACCCCTCCACTTT. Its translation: CASSFGQAYNSPLHF.

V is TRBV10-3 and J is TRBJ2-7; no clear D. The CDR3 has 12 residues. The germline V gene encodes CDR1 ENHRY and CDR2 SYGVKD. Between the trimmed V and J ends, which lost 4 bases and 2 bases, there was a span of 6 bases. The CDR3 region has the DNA TGTGCCATCAGTGGCAGAACCTACGAGCAGTACTTC. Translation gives CAISGRTYEQYF.